This T cell receptor beta chain was obtained from a study of T cell repertoires in cytomegalovirus infection. This clonotype was seen more than once but under ten times. One entry per CDR3 protein, called by TCRdb with MiXCR from the reads. Of approximately 150,000 distinct CDR3 sequences listed, about 6% are singletons. The V gene's germline CDR1 is SGHRS and CDR2 YFSETQ. The CDR3 length is 15 residues. The ends were cut back, 2 bases at V and 1 base at J, with 12 bases in the middle. Source material: PBMCs. This chain joins TRBV5-1 and TRBJ1-1, with a possible D match to TRBD1 (5 bases). The TCR comes from a human donor in good health (CMV status not recorded). Some clones in this sample may be carry-over from other donors' samples. The CDR3 region is CASSLPGGGNTEAFF. CDR3 nucleotides: TGCGCCAGCAGCTTACCGGGGGGGGGGAACACTGAAGCTTTCTTT.